The 27 T cell receptor beta chains listed next were all sequenced from one sample in a study of Ad26.COV2.S vaccination and SARS-CoV-2 variants. Produced via immunoSEQ multiplex PCR; TCRdb's table is partial and in-frame only. The table records 500,000 or so clones, roughly 87% of them present only once. Sample treatment: 15 to 20 received Ad26.COV2.S at low or high dose, single or two shots; roughly 5 received placebo; per-sample allocation not given. Collection of the samples took place on day 63 after the first injection of vaccine or placebo. The source material was peripheral blood, sampled in a trial of Ad26.COV2.S vaccine versus placebo. These TCRs come from a person aged 18-60 years who received the Ad26.COV2.S COVID-19 vaccine or a placebo.

The table lists this clone with a count of one. The chain links TRBV6-5 to TRBJ1-1; D remains unclear. The V gene's germline CDR1 is MNHEY and CDR2 SVGAGI. CDR3 length equals 16 residues. V lost 2 bases to trimming and J lost 1 base, with 14 bases between them. CDR3 in amino acids: CASSYAPGRANTEAFF. CDR3 sequence (DNA): TGTGCCAGCAGTTACGCCCCCGGGCGGGCGAACACTGAAGCTTTCTTT.

The chain employs TRBV29-1 and TRBJ2-1, with TRBD2 as a possible D gene (6 bases). V lost 3 bases to trimming and J lost 0 bases, with 12 bases between them. This CDR3 is built from 15 residues. CDR1 is SQVTM, CDR2 ANQGSEA, per germline. The CDR3 spells CSVDYRGSSYNEQFF. CDR3 in DNA: TGCAGCGTTGATTACCGGGGGAGCTCCTACAATGAGCAGTTCTTC.

The chain couples TRBV5-1 to TRBJ1-3; D ambiguous. The V end was cut by 4 bases, the J end by 1 base, with 9 bases between. This CDR3 has 14 amino acids. The V gene's germline CDR1 is SGHRS and CDR2 YFSETQ. CDR3 residues: CASSPSSSGNTIYF. CDR3 DNA sequence: TGCGCCAGCAGCCCCAGTAGTTCTGGAAACACCATATATTTT.

V is TRBV4-3 and J is TRBJ1-1; D remains ambiguous. V was clipped by 4 bases and J by 2 bases, with 8 bases between them. CDR1 is LGHNA, CDR2 YSLEER, per germline. This CDR3 has 13 residues. The CDR3 coding sequence is TGCGCCAGCAGCCCCGACCCTAACACTGAAGCTTTCTTT. This encodes CASSPDPNTEAFF.

This clone was observed a single time. The rearrangement uses TRBV13 and TRBJ2-5; no firm D call. V was clipped by 4 bases and J by 7 bases, with 25 bases between them. The CDR3 consists of 17 residues. Germline-derived CDR1 and CDR2 are PRHDT and FYEKMQ (reference sequence). The CDR3 sequence is CASSSETPGPERATQYF. CDR3 DNA: TGTGCCAGCAGCTCCGAGACACCGGGCCCAGAAAGGGCGACCCAGTACTTC.

The rearrangement uses TRBV9 and TRBJ2-1; 13 nucleotides agree with TRBD2. Losses at the gene ends were 4 bases for V and 0 bases for J; bases not matched to a gene: 4. The CDR3 has 17 amino acids. Germline values: CDR1 SGDLS, CDR2 YYNGEE. CDR3 protein: CASSPRTSGSSYNEQFF. CDR3 DNA: TGTGCCAGCAGCCCCCGGACTAGCGGGAGCTCCTACAATGAGCAGTTCTTC.

This clone appeared a single time. This rearrangement joins TRBV27 to TRBJ2-3; possible D gene TRBD1, 6 bases. This CDR3 comprises 13 residues. Germline V gene data show CDR1 as MNHEY and CDR2 as SMNVEV (reference sequence). Trimming took off 1 base at V and 8 bases at J, with 10 bases between the two ends. In DNA form, the CDR3 reads TGTGCCAGCAGTTTATACAGGGATACTACGCAGTATTTT. As protein: CASSLYRDTTQYF.

The chain links TRBV6-5 to TRBJ2-5; D perhaps matches TRBD1 (6 bases). The CDR3 consists of 14 residues. Germline loops: CDR1 MNHEY, CDR2 SVGAGI. V lost 0 bases to trimming and J lost 7 bases, with 12 bases between them. The CDR3 coding sequence is TGTGCCAGCAGTTACTCGACAGGTCTTTGGACCCAGTACTTC. This translates into CASSYSTGLWTQYF.

A single count supports this clone. The rearrangement uses TRBV25-1 and TRBJ2-1, with 10 bases aligning to TRBD2. Looked up from germline, CDR1 is MGHDK and CDR2 is SYGVNS. CDR3 length: 16 amino acids. The trim removed 2 bases at V and 14 bases at J, leaving 15 bases unmatched. CDR3 sequence reads: CASSERGGSGRAVEFF. The CDR3 coding sequence is TGTGCCAGCAGTGAAAGGGGGGGAAGCGGGAGGGCCGTCGAGTTCTTC. Full variable domain (rest looked up from reference TRBV25-1 and TRBJ2-1): EADIYQTPRYLVIGTGKKITLECSQTMGHDKMYWYQQDPGMELHLIHYSYGVNSTEKGDLSSESTVSRIRTEHFPLTLESARPSHTSQYLCASSERGGSGRAVEFFGPGTRLTVL.

This CDR3 reads CASSHPGGPNEKLFF. Written as DNA, the CDR3 is TGTGCCAGTAGCCACCCCGGGGGTCCTAATGAAAAACTGTTTTTT. This chain uses TRBV19 with TRBJ1-4, with D tentatively TRBD1 (5 bases). Per germline, CDR1 LNHDA and CDR2 SQIVND (reference sequence). This CDR3 is 15 amino acids long. The V end was cut by 6 bases, the J end by 3 bases, with 14 bases between.

The chain recombines TRBV5-1 with TRBJ2-1; 8 bases map to TRBD1. CDR3 length equals 15 residues. Germline CDR1 SGHRS, CDR2 YFSETQ. V lost 2 bases, J lost 4 bases, and 5 bases stayed unmatched. This CDR3 is CASSFTGGSYNEQFF. The CDR3 DNA reads as TGCGCCAGCAGCTTTACAGGGGGGTCTTACAATGAGCAGTTCTTC.

The rearrangement links TRBV5-6 to TRBJ2-1, with a weak D call TRBD2 (6 bases). The germline CDR1 and CDR2 sequences are SGHDT and YYEEEE. V was trimmed by 3 bases and J by 0 bases, leaving 10 bases between them. The CDR3 totals 15 residues. The CDR3 region is CASSSGGASYNEQFF. For the CDR3, the DNA is TGTGCCAGCAGCTCGGGCGGGGCCTCCTACAATGAGCAGTTCTTC.

This clone was found a few times. This rearrangement joins TRBV12-5 to TRBJ2-3, with D uncertain. Trimming left V 1 base short and J 3 bases short, with 5 bases between. The germline gives CDR1 LGHNT, CDR2 FRNRAP. The CDR3 sequence is 13 residues long. CDR3 nucleotide sequence: TGTGCTAGTGGTTTGGCCGGGACAGATACGCAGTATTTT. Encoded protein: CASGLAGTDTQYF.

This chain connects TRBV21-1 to TRBJ2-7; the table's D call, TRBD2, has no DNA check behind it. TRBV21-1 is flagged as a pseudogene. This CDR3 comprises 9 residues. CDR3 bases: TGTGCCAGACTCTACGAGCAGTACGTC. It yields the protein CARLYEQYV.

The V call is TRBV7-3, the J call TRBJ2-3; a possible D gene is TRBD1 (5 bases). The CDR3 covers 13 residues. Germline V gene lookup returns CDR1 SGHTA and CDR2 FQGTGA. V was clipped by 5 bases and J by 10 bases, with 16 bases between them. The chain's CDR3 is CASSHATGVAQYF. CDR3 nucleotide sequence: TGTGCCAGCAGCCATGCAACAGGCGTAGCGCAGTATTTT.

This clone turned up a few times. The chain carries TRBV2 and TRBJ1-5; the match to TRBD1 covers 10 bases. CDR3 length: 15 residues. With V trimmed by 5 bases and J by 6 bases, 7 bases remained unmatched. CDR1 is SNHLY, CDR2 FYNNEI, per germline. The CDR3 nucleotides are TGTGCCAGCAGTAGGGACAGGGGTATATCTCAGCCCCAGCATTTT. This translates into CASSRDRGISQPQHF.

The chain recombines TRBV11-3 with TRBJ1-1, with no clear D. This CDR3 has 14 amino acids. Germline loops: CDR1 SGHNT, CDR2 YENEEA. V shed 5 bases and J shed 6 bases, with 16 bases lying between them. In DNA form, the CDR3 reads TGTGCCAGCAGCCCTCTGGGGTTCAGTCCTGAAGCTTTCTTT. Translating it yields CASSPLGFSPEAFF.

The DNA for the CDR3 is TGCGCCAGCAGCCAGCTACGTTTCGATTCACCCCTCCACTTT. It is translated as CASSQLRFDSPLHF. J is TRBJ1-6 and V is TRBV4-3; D ambiguous. V lost 3 bases and J lost 8, with 11 bases in between. Germline V gene data show CDR1 as LGHNA and CDR2 as YSLEER. The CDR3 totals 14 residues.

In its sample, this clone was seen once. This chain joins TRBV28 and TRBJ2-7; D call uncertain. The length of the CDR3 is 15 residues. Germline CDR1 MDHEN, CDR2 SYDVKM. Trimming removed 1 base from V and 4 bases from J, with 14 bases in between. CDR3 protein: CASSLSPGFPYEQYF. The CDR3 DNA sequence: TGTGCCAGCAGTTTATCTCCCGGATTCCCTTACGAGCAGTACTTC. The variable domain in full, with the rest retrieved from reference TRBV28 and TRBJ2-7, is DVKVTQSSRYLVKRTGEKVFLECVQDMDHENMFWYRQDPGLGLRLIYFSYDVKMKEKGDIPEGYSVSREKKERFSLILESASTNQTSMYLCASSLSPGFPYEQYFGPGTRLTVT.

The CDR3 spells CASSGLAASYNEQFF. The CDR3 region has the DNA TGTGCCAGCAGCGGACTAGCGGCCTCCTACAATGAGCAGTTCTTC. The V gene is TRBV6-2 or TRBV6-3, the J gene TRBJ2-1, with TRBD2 identical over 10 bases. V lost 6 bases and J lost 0; bases outside the gene matches: 2. Germline V gene sequence: CDR1 MNHEY, CDR2 SVGEGT. CDR3 size: 15 residues.

The gene calls are TRBV9 and TRBJ2-2; D perhaps matches TRBD2 (6 bases). Per the germline V gene, CDR1 is SGDLS and CDR2 is YYNGEE. CDR3 length: 18 residues. V was shortened by 0 bases and J by 6 bases, with 21 bases between the two germline ends. The CDR3 nucleotides are TGTGCCAGCAGCGTAGGACTAGGCGGATTCGGTTGGGCCGGGGAGCTGTTTTTT. Protein sequence: CASSVGLGGFGWAGELFF.

The chain links TRBV7-2 to TRBJ2-3; D is undetermined. V shed 3 bases and J shed 6 bases, with 10 bases lying between them. From germline, CDR1 is SGHTA and CDR2 FQGNSA. This CDR3 region has 13 residues. CDR3 in amino acids: CASSLGLLDTQYF. CDR3 coding DNA: TGTGCCAGCAGCTTGGGCCTATTGGATACGCAGTATTTT. Full variable domain (remainder filled in from reference TRBV7-2 and TRBJ2-3): GAGVSQSPSNKVTEKGKDVELRCDPISGHTALYWYRQSLGQGLEFLIYFQGNSAPDKSGLPSDRFSAERTGGSVSTLTIQRTQQEDSAVYLCASSLGLLDTQYFGPGTRLTVL.

The chain is built from TRBV5-1 and TRBJ1-2; TRBD1 is a possible D gene (5 bases). CDR1 and CDR2 (germline): SGHRS, YFSETQ. The CDR3 contains 16 residues. Trimming pared 5 bases from V and 4 bases from J, leaving 21 bases between. For the CDR3, the DNA is TGCGCCAGCAGGCGGGACCCCCTCTCTCAATCCTATGGCTACACCTTC. Its protein product is CASRRDPLSQSYGYTF. Full variable domain (outside the CDR3, taken from reference TRBV5-1 and TRBJ1-2): KAGVTQTPRYLIKTRGQQVTLSCSPISGHRSVSWYQQTPGQGLQFLFEYFSETQRNKGNFPGRFSGRQFSNSRSEMNVSTLELGDSALYLCASRRDPLSQSYGYTFGSGTRLTVV.

The chain combines TRBV5-4 with TRBJ2-2; TRBD2 might be the D (5 bases). Germline V lookup: CDR1 SGHNT, CDR2 YYREEE (reference sequence). V gave up 4 bases and J gave up 7 bases, with 17 bases separating them. The CDR3 runs 15 residues. The CDR3 here is CASSTGLGWGGELFF. Here the CDR3 DNA reads TGTGCCAGCAGCACCGGACTTGGGTGGGGCGGGGAGCTGTTTTTT.

This clone has only one observation. A junction end diverges from the germline sequence, so it may reflect a read error. The rearrangement joins TRBV20-1 to TRBJ1-2; TRBD1 might be the D (5 bases). Looked up from germline, CDR1 is DFQATT and CDR2 is SNEGSKA (reference sequence). The CDR3 extends over 17 amino acids. In DNA, the CDR3 is TGCAGTGCTAGTTTTTTCGGGAGCTCTTCCGGCGGGGCTCAAAGGGAGTTC. Its protein is CSASFFGSSSGGAQREF.

The chain links TRBV19 to TRBJ1-2; TRBD1 aligns across 8 bases. The junction had 9 bases not matched to a gene; V was cut back by 4 bases and J by 5 bases. CDR3 length: 15 amino acids. Germline CDR1 and CDR2: LNHDA and SQIVND (reference sequence). CDR3 in DNA: TGTGCCAGTAGTACGAACGACAGGGGCCAATATGGCTACACCTTC. Translating it yields CASSTNDRGQYGYTF.

Comment on this clone: One end of the junction does not line up with germline, which may come from a read error. The genes are TRBV19 and TRBJ1-5; tentative D call: TRBD1 (6 bases). The V gene's germline CDR1 is LNHDA and CDR2 SQIVND (reference sequence). The CDR3 has 13 residues. CDR3 nucleotide sequence: TGTGCCAGTTCCGTCAGGGGCAACCAGCCCCAGCATTTT. This gives the protein CASSVRGNQPQHF.